This passage covers 29 T cell receptor beta chains from one sample sequenced in a study of blood T cell repertoires in COVID-19. Method: immunoSEQ multiplex PCR; TCRdb's copy keeps in-frame clones and lacks some. The table lists about 150,000 clones, over 75% of them singletons, with 3% to 3.5% in the top ten. The sample comprised peripheral blood. All receptors derive from a woman aged 55-70 years with active COVID-19.

The V and J genes are TRBV11-2 and TRBJ2-1, with 8 bases matching TRBD2. J was trimmed by 5 bases and V by 5 bases; bases with no gene match: 5. The CDR3 is 14 amino acids. Germline values: CDR1 SGHAT, CDR2 FQNNGV. CDR3 nucleotides: TGTGCCAGCAGCCCGAGCGGGAGTAACAATGAGCAGTTCTTC. Encoded protein: CASSPSGSNNEQFF.

The J gene is TRBJ2-3, the V gene TRBV29-1; TRBD1 matches at 7 bases. CDR1 is SQVTM and CDR2 is ANQGSEA in the germline V gene. This CDR3 comprises 18 residues. The V and J ends lost 3 bases and 0 bases, in that order; junction bases with no gene match: 15. CDR3 sequence reads: CSVDHLNRGALSTDTQYF. CDR3 nucleotides: TGCAGCGTTGACCATTTAAACAGGGGTGCGTTAAGCACAGATACGCAGTATTTT.

This sequence joins TRBV5-6 and TRBJ2-1; 14 bases agree with TRBD2. Losses at the gene ends were 4 bases for V and 2 bases for J; bases not matched to a gene: 5. Germline CDR1 SGHDT, CDR2 YYEEEE. The CDR3 is 17 amino acids. The CDR3 region is CASSRGGLAGAYNEQFF. CDR3 DNA: TGTGCCAGCAGCAGGGGGGGACTAGCGGGAGCCTACAATGAGCAGTTCTTC.

The CDR3 is CAWLTGGLSFDGYTF. Here the CDR3 DNA reads TGTGCCTGGCTGACGGGGGGCTTGAGTTTTGATGGCTACACCTTC. The V and J genes are TRBV30 and TRBJ1-2; possibly TRBD1 for D (6 bases). The V end lost 5 bases, the J end lost 6 bases, and 22 bases lay between the germline ends. Germline V gives CDR1 GTSNPN, CDR2 SVGIG (reference sequence). CDR3 length: 15 residues. The complete variable domain, with remaining parts taken from reference TRBV30 and TRBJ1-2, reads SQTIHQWPATLVQPVGSPLSLECTVEGTSNPNLYWYRQAAGRGLQLLFYSVGIGQISSEVPQNLSASRPQDRQFILSSKKLLLSDSGFYLCAWLTGGLSFDGYTFGSGTRLTVV.

J is TRBJ1-2 and V is TRBV4-3; a possible D gene is TRBD1 (5 bases). CDR1 LGHNA and CDR2 YSLEER come from the germline V gene. V lost 1 base, J lost 2 bases, and 17 bases lay in between. This CDR3 is built from 17 residues. The CDR3 region has the DNA TGCGCCAGCAGCCAAGTCCCCTACACCGGGGGGAACTATGGCTACACCTTC. Translation gives CASSQVPYTGGNYGYTF.

The rearrangement joins TRBV5-1 to TRBJ2-2, with a tentative D call TRBD2 (7 bases). The CDR3 totals 16 residues. Per the germline V gene, CDR1 is SGHRS and CDR2 is YFSETQ. The V and J ends lost 0 bases and 2 bases respectively, with 11 bases between them. The CDR3 spells CASSLAAGANTGELFF. The CDR3 nucleotides are TGCGCCAGCAGCTTGGCCGCGGGGGCTAACACCGGGGAGCTGTTTTTT. Full variable domain (rest looked up from reference TRBV5-1 and TRBJ2-2): KAGVTQTPRYLIKTRGQQVTLSCSPISGHRSVSWYQQTPGQGLQFLFEYFSETQRNKGNFPGRFSGRQFSNSRSEMNVSTLELGDSALYLCASSLAAGANTGELFFGEGSRLTVL.

The genes are TRBV7-2 and TRBJ2-7; possibly TRBD2 for D (6 bases). Germline CDR1 reads SGHTA; CDR2 reads FQGNSA. The CDR3 is 17 residues long. Trimming removed 1 base from V and 2 bases from J, with 18 bases in between. The CDR3 sequence: CASSLGFRGGGTYEQYF. The CDR3, as DNA: TGTGCCAGCAGCTTAGGTTTTCGAGGAGGCGGGACCTACGAGCAGTACTTC.

The V gene is TRBV10-2, the J gene TRBJ2-7; 11 positions match TRBD2. Germline V gives CDR1 WSHSY, CDR2 SAAADI. Trimming removed 8 bases from V and 5 bases from J; junction bases left unmatched: 5. The CDR3 length is 13 residues. The CDR3 coding sequence is TGCGCCAGCGGACTAGCGGGTTCGAACGAGCAGTACTTC. Translation gives CASGLAGSNEQYF.

This chain links TRBV19 with TRBJ2-1; tentatively, D is TRBD2 (6 bases). CDR3 length: 14 residues. CDR1 LNHDA and CDR2 SQIVND come from the germline V gene (reference sequence). The germline V and J ends were trimmed by 3 bases and 9 bases, with 15 bases remaining between them. CDR3 sequence reads: CASSMERARREQFF. For the CDR3, the DNA is TGTGCCAGTAGTATGGAGCGGGCCCGGCGTGAGCAGTTCTTC.

V is TRBV5-1 and J is TRBJ2-3; tentative D call: TRBD2 (6 bases). Germline assignment: CDR1 SGHRS and CDR2 YFSETQ. The CDR3 runs 14 residues. V was clipped by 4 bases and J by 1 base, with 10 bases between them. Here the CDR3 DNA reads TGCGCCAGCAGCCCTAGCGTAGGCACAGATACGCAGTATTTT. The encoded protein is CASSPSVGTDTQYF.

The V call is TRBV9, the J call TRBJ2-3; 13 bases match TRBD2. With 1 base clipped from V and 1 base from J, the junction kept 6 bases outside the gene matches. This CDR3 has 18 amino acids. CDR1 and CDR2 from the germline V gene are SGDLS and YYNGEE. The CDR3 DNA is TGTGCCAGCAGCGTAAGTGGACTAGCGGGAGACGGCACAGATACGCAGTATTTT. Protein: CASSVSGLAGDGTDTQYF.

CDR3 sequence (DNA): TGTGCCAGTAGTACTGGGGACAGGAGAGGAGAGACCCAGTACTTC. Translation: CASSTGDRRGETQYF. The rearrangement joins TRBV19 to TRBJ2-5; the match to TRBD1 covers 8 bases. V lost 4 bases to trimming and J lost 4 bases; unmatched junction nucleotides: 8. Germline lookup yields CDR1 LNHDA and CDR2 SQIVND (reference sequence). CDR3 size: 15 residues. Combining the CDR3 with reference TRBV19 and TRBJ2-5 gives the whole variable domain DGGITQSPKYLFRKEGQNVTLSCEQNLNHDAMYWYRQDPGQGLRLIYYSQIVNDFQKGDIAEGYSVSREKKESFPLTVTSAQKNPTAFYLCASSTGDRRGETQYFGPGTRLLVL.

The chain recombines TRBV10-1 with TRBJ2-5; no clear D. Germline CDR1 is WNHNN and CDR2 is SYGVQD (reference sequence). This CDR3 contains 16 residues. Deletions cut 5 bases from V and 4 bases from J, with 20 bases between. The CDR3 spells CASSPTDPEPPETQYF. The CDR3 bases are TGCGCCAGCAGTCCCACAGATCCCGAGCCCCCAGAGACCCAGTACTTC.

The chain joins TRBV19 to TRBJ1-2; D is ambiguous. The CDR3 is 18 amino acids. Trimming shortened V by 1 base and J by 4 bases, and 22 bases separated the two germline ends. Germline V gene lookup returns CDR1 LNHDA and CDR2 SQIVND (reference sequence). CDR3 sequence reads: CASSIAGVGSPLSYGYTF. CDR3 coding DNA: TGTGCCAGTAGTATAGCTGGCGTCGGGTCCCCACTCAGCTATGGCTACACCTTC.

The CDR3 DNA follows: TGCGCCAGCAGAGGGACAGGGAGAGGTGAAAAACTGTTTTTT. It yields the protein CASRGTGRGEKLFF. V gene TRBV4-3 combines with J gene TRBJ1-4; 9 nucleotides line up with TRBD1. CDR3 length: 14 amino acids. Germline V gene data show CDR1 as LGHNA and CDR2 as YSLEER. After removal of 6 bases from V and 7 bases from J, the junction contained 6 bases not matched to a gene.

The rearrangement joins TRBV27 to TRBJ2-2, with D possibly matching TRBD1 (5 bases). V was shortened by 6 bases and J by 9 bases, with 11 bases between the two germline ends. The CDR3 sequence is 12 residues long. The V gene's germline CDR1 is MNHEY and CDR2 SMNVEV (reference sequence). The DNA for the CDR3 is TGTGCCAGCAGCGGCAACAGGTGGGAGCTGTTTTTT. It translates to CASSGNRWELFF.

The chain carries TRBV5-1 and TRBJ2-3; 8 bases align to TRBD1. Unmatched junction bases numbered 6, after V lost 0 bases and J lost 0 bases. Per the germline V gene, CDR1 is SGHRS and CDR2 is YFSETQ. The CDR3 is 17 amino acids. As DNA, the CDR3 is TGCGCCAGCAGCTTGGCTCCGGGACAGGAGAGCACAGATACGCAGTATTTT. Translated, it gives CASSLAPGQESTDTQYF.

The gene calls are TRBV6-2 or TRBV6-3 and TRBJ1-2, with 7 bases aligning to TRBD1. The CDR3 is made up of 13 amino acids. Germline V gene lookup returns CDR1 MNHEY and CDR2 SVGEGT. V shed 4 bases, J shed 8 bases, and the junction held 7 bases outside the gene matches. This CDR3 reads CASSWPGGKGYTF. The CDR3 DNA sequence: TGTGCCAGCAGTTGGCCAGGGGGAAAAGGCTACACCTTC.

The J gene is TRBJ2-1, the V gene TRBV7-8, with D possibly being TRBD1 (5 bases). Germline V gene sequence: CDR1 SGHVS, CDR2 FQNEAQ. The CDR3 spans 13 residues. The V end lost 5 bases, the J end lost 3 bases, and 8 bases lay between the germline ends. CDR3 protein: CASSLQDYNEQFF. CDR3 sequence (DNA): TGTGCCAGCAGCCTACAGGACTACAATGAGCAGTTCTTC.

The gene calls are TRBV6-5 and TRBJ2-7; 10 bases fit TRBD1. This CDR3 is built from 14 residues. Losses at the gene ends were 2 bases for V and 2 bases for J; bases not matched to a gene: 0. Germline V gene data show CDR1 as MNHEY and CDR2 as SVGAGI. The CDR3 loop reads CASSYGTGAYEQYF. In nucleotides, the CDR3 is TGTGCCAGCAGTTACGGGACAGGGGCCTACGAGCAGTACTTC.

The chain carries TRBV19 and TRBJ2-3, with 13 bases identical to TRBD2. V shed 5 bases and J 10 bases; nucleotides not matched to a gene: 12. The CDR3 runs 16 residues. From germline, CDR1 is LNHDA and CDR2 SQIVND (reference sequence). The CDR3 bases are TGTGCCAGTAGTCAACGGACTAGCGGGAGTATAATCGCGCAGTATTTT. Its protein is CASSQRTSGSIIAQYF.

The count of this clone is one. This sequence joins TRBV2 and TRBJ1-1, with a tentative D call TRBD1 (5 bases). V lost 7 bases to trimming and J lost 11 bases, with 20 bases between them. Germline V lookup: CDR1 SNHLY, CDR2 FYNNEI. The CDR3 covers 13 residues. The chain's CDR3 is CASTRGRAGGAFF. CDR3 bases: TGTGCCAGCACCCGCGGCAGGGCCGGGGGGGCTTTCTTT.

This clone has a handful of counts. The chain carries TRBV7-9 and TRBJ2-1, with 10 positions matching TRBD2. Unmatched junction bases numbered 13, after V lost 0 bases and J lost 8 bases. CDR3 length equals 18 residues. Per the germline V gene, CDR1 is SEHNR and CDR2 is FQNEAQ (reference sequence). The DNA of the CDR3 is TGTGCCAGCAGCTTAGCGGCTAGCGGGAGTGGTTGGTTACATGAGCAGTTCTTC. Residues: CASSLAASGSGWLHEQFF. The full variable domain, rest sourced from reference TRBV7-9 and TRBJ2-1, is DTGVSQNPRHKITKRGQNVTFRCDPISEHNRLYWYRQTLGQGPEFLTYFQNEAQLEKSRLLSDRFSAERPKGSFSTLEIQRTEQGDSAMYLCASSLAASGSGWLHEQFFGPGTRLTVL.

The sample holds one count of this clone. The J gene is TRBJ2-3, the V gene TRBV19; 10 nucleotides match TRBD2. This CDR3 comprises 15 residues. Germline CDR1 and CDR2: LNHDA and SQIVND (reference sequence). With 8 bases clipped from V and 5 bases from J, the junction kept 10 bases outside the gene matches. CDR3 sequence: CASGRAGGPIDTQYF. In DNA, the CDR3 is TGTGCCAGTGGCCGAGCGGGAGGGCCGATAGATACGCAGTATTTT.

The chain couples TRBV7-3 to TRBJ2-3; D possibly corresponds to TRBD1 (5 bases). V lost 3 bases and J 2 bases, leaving 18 bases between the germline ends. The CDR3 is made up of 17 amino acids. Per germline, CDR1 SGHTA and CDR2 FQGTGA. CDR3 sequence: CASSFGVQAPVTDTQYF. In nucleotides, the CDR3 is TGTGCCAGCAGCTTCGGTGTACAGGCCCCCGTCACAGATACGCAGTATTTT.

The chain recombines TRBV7-2 with TRBJ2-1; 8 nucleotides line up with TRBD2. The CDR3 sequence is 18 residues long. J lost 2 bases, V lost 4 bases, and 13 bases had no gene match. Per germline, CDR1 SGHTA and CDR2 FQGNSA. CDR3 in amino acids: CASSWTPLLAEPYNEQFF. The DNA for the CDR3 is TGTGCCAGCAGCTGGACCCCCTTACTAGCGGAGCCCTACAATGAGCAGTTCTTC.

The chain has TRBV5-1 and TRBJ2-5, with TRBD1 identical over 7 bases. Germline V lookup: CDR1 SGHRS, CDR2 YFSETQ. The CDR3 loop spans 16 amino acids. V gave up 7 bases and J gave up 6 bases; unmatched junction bases: 18. CDR3: CASSPGTVVGWKTQYF. CDR3 sequence (DNA): TGCGCCAGCTCCCCCGGGACAGTGGTGGGTTGGAAGACCCAGTACTTC.

Turning to this clone: One junction end does not reproduce the germline sequence, and a read error may be involved. The rearrangement links TRBV28 to TRBJ2-1; a possible D gene is TRBD2 (7 bases). The germline gives CDR1 MDHEN, CDR2 SYDVKM. There are 14 residues in the CDR3. The CDR3 bases are TGTGCCAGCAGTTTACGTGGGGGGGGGCCCCGGCCTCTCTTC. Translation: CASSLRGGGPRPLF.

This sequence joins TRBV7-2 and TRBJ2-7; 10 nucleotides align to TRBD1. V trimming: 5 bases; J trimming: 6 bases; junction bases outside the gene matches: 4. There are 13 residues in the CDR3. Per the germline V gene, CDR1 is SGHTA and CDR2 is FQGNSA. Here the CDR3 reads CASSRQGASEQYF. The CDR3 DNA reads as TGTGCCAGCAGCCGACAGGGGGCGAGCGAGCAGTACTTC.